A few counts support the clone carrying this T cell receptor beta chain. The antigen is unknown. Samples came from axillary lymph nodes draining the breast cancer. The record originates from a study of breast tumors, draining lymph nodes, adjacent tissues. The study's findings and limits: Data only fit, rather than demonstrated, lymph node origin of most tumor T cells. Luminal-like breast cancer showed significantly greater tumor-nontumor repertoire similarity than basal-like breast cancer did.

TCRdb recomputed calls from the multiplex PCR reads with MiXCR, one row per CDR3 protein. Counted here are roughly 220,000 distinct CDR3 sequences, less than 40% occurring once; the ten biggest clones make up roughly 3.5%. The specimen sequenced was axillary lymph node tissue. The TCR originated in a female donor with breast cancer. Some clones in this sample may be carry-over from other donors' samples.

The CDR3 reads CASSFSNRIMAEAFF. CDR3 nucleotide sequence: TGTGCCAGCAGCTTCAGCAACAGGATTATGGCTGAAGCTTTCTTT. The chain couples TRBV7-2 to TRBJ1-1; D possibly corresponds to TRBD1 (5 bases). From germline, CDR1 is SGHTA and CDR2 FQGNSA. Trimming shortened V by 3 bases and J by 6 bases, and 17 bases separated the two germline ends. This CDR3 spans 15 amino acids. The full variable domain, completed using reference TRBV7-2 and TRBJ1-1, is GAGVSQSPSNKVTEKGKDVELRCDPISGHTALYWYRQSLGQGLEFLIYFQGNSAPDKSGLPSDRFSAERTGGSVSTLTIQRTQQEDSAVYLCASSFSNRIMAEAFFGQGTRLTVV.